A single sample is the source of the 27 T cell receptor beta chains below, sequenced in a study of OX40 agonist ivuxolimab in advanced cancers. Method: immunoSEQ multiplex PCR; TCRdb's copy keeps in-frame clones and lacks some. The sample lists tens of thousands of clones, approximately 91% occurring once. The sequencing here drew on CD4+ or CD8+ T cells sorted from blood, taken in a trial of the OX40 agonist ivuxolimab. The source is an adult with an advanced solid tumor such as melanoma, head and neck, liver or kidney cancer.

V and J are TRBV11-2 and TRBJ2-1; D possibly corresponds to TRBD1 (5 bases). Germline V gene data show CDR1 as SGHAT and CDR2 as FQNNGV. The CDR3 sequence is 16 residues long. V lost 1 base, J lost 0 bases, and 10 bases lay in between. In nucleotides, the CDR3 is TGTGCCAGCAGCTTAGGGCTTAGGGGCTCCTACAATGAGCAGTTCTTC. Its protein product is CASSLGLRGSYNEQFF.

The chain couples TRBV21-1 to TRBJ2-3; TRBD2 is taken as the D call from the table, unchecked against the DNA. TRBV21-1 is reported as a pseudogene. The CDR3 totals 17 residues. CDR3 coding DNA: TGTGCCAGCAGCCTCCAACTAGCGGGATTACCCTCGTATACGCAGTATTTT. Translating it yields CASSLQLAGLPSYTQYF.

The CDR3 loop is CASSLASGMYNEQFF. As DNA, the CDR3 is TGTGCCAGCAGCTTGGCTAGCGGGATGTACAATGAGCAGTTCTTC. This chain uses TRBV5-4 with TRBJ2-1; 9 bases fit TRBD2. J was trimmed by 4 bases and V by 0 bases; bases with no gene match: 2. CDR3 size: 15 residues. CDR1 is SGHNT, CDR2 YYREEE, per germline (reference sequence).

The chain uses TRBV4-1 and TRBJ2-7, with D possibly matching TRBD1 (6 bases). The CDR3 contains 16 residues. Trimming removed 3 bases at V and 3 bases at J, with 18 bases between. Germline values: CDR1 MGHRA, CDR2 YSYEKL. The CDR3, as DNA: TGCGCCAGCAGCCATCGAACAGGGAATACCCTCTACGAGCAGTACTTC. Its protein is CASSHRTGNTLYEQYF.

This chain connects TRBV28 to TRBJ1-1, with no clear D. This CDR3 contains 12 residues. The V gene lost 5 bases and the J gene lost 10 bases, with 14 bases spanning the gap. Germline V gene sequence: CDR1 MDHEN, CDR2 SYDVKM. Here the CDR3 reads CASSVRTEGAFF. The CDR3 DNA is TGTGCCAGCAGTGTAAGGACGGAGGGAGCTTTCTTT.

The chain is built from TRBV4-1 and TRBJ1-2; D not resolved. This CDR3 contains 12 residues. The V end lost 0 bases, the J end lost 3 bases, and 2 bases lay between the germline ends. Germline-derived CDR1 and CDR2 are MGHRA and YSYEKL. The CDR3 bases are TGCGCCAGCAGCCAAGAGGACTATGGCTACACCTTC. Encoded protein: CASSQEDYGYTF.

This clone came up once. The rearrangement joins TRBV5-1 to TRBJ2-2; D remains unclear. Germline loops: CDR1 SGHRS, CDR2 YFSETQ. The CDR3 spans 14 residues. Trimming removed 5 bases from V and 7 bases from J, with 15 bases in between. The CDR3 DNA follows: TGCGCCAGCAGAGAGGCGACCGGTATCGGGGAGCTGTTTTTT. It encodes CASREATGIGELFF. Supplemented by reference TRBV5-1 and TRBJ2-2, the full variable domain reads KAGVTQTPRYLIKTRGQQVTLSCSPISGHRSVSWYQQTPGQGLQFLFEYFSETQRNKGNFPGRFSGRQFSNSRSEMNVSTLELGDSALYLCASREATGIGELFFGEGSRLTVL.

The chain is built from TRBV4-1 and TRBJ2-1; 13 nucleotides align to TRBD2. The length of the CDR3 is 16 residues. V lost 2 bases, J lost 9 bases, and 7 bases stayed unmatched. Germline V gene data show CDR1 as MGHRA and CDR2 as YSYEKL. The CDR3 is CASSQPGLAGIGEQFF. The CDR3 DNA reads as TGCGCCAGCAGCCAACCGGGACTAGCGGGGATTGGTGAGCAGTTCTTC.

The chain's CDR3 is CASSLTSGDYEQYF. The CDR3 coding sequence is TGTGCCAGCAGCCTAACTAGCGGAGACTACGAGCAGTACTTC. The rearrangement uses TRBV7-2 and TRBJ2-7; 8 nucleotides match TRBD2. Germline V CDR1 and CDR2: SGHTA, FQGNSA. The V gene end was trimmed by 5 bases and the J gene end by 3 bases; junction bases not matched to a gene: 6. This CDR3 region has 14 residues. Looking up the rest from reference TRBV7-2 and TRBJ2-7 gives the full variable domain: GAGVSQSPSNKVTEKGKDVELRCDPISGHTALYWYRQSLGQGLEFLIYFQGNSAPDKSGLPSDRFSAERTGGSVSTLTIQRTQQEDSAVYLCASSLTSGDYEQYFGPGTRLTVT.

V is TRBV4-3 and J is TRBJ1-4; unclear D gene. This CDR3 spans 14 amino acids. Trimming took 1 base from V and 8 from J, leaving 11 bases between them. Germline CDR1 is LGHNA and CDR2 is YSLEER. CDR3 in amino acids: CASSQVTRKEKLFF. The CDR3 DNA follows: TGCGCCAGCAGCCAAGTCACGAGGAAGGAAAAACTGTTTTTT.

The genes are TRBV6-6 and TRBJ2-6; D may match TRBD1 or TRBD2 (5 bases each). CDR3 length equals 15 residues. Germline values: CDR1 MNHNY, CDR2 SVGAGI (reference sequence). V lost 7 bases and J 1 base, leaving 11 bases between the germline ends. DNA of the CDR3: TGTGCCAGCAATCAAGGGACGTCTGGGGCCAACGTCCTGACTTTC. This sequence encodes CASNQGTSGANVLTF.

This clone was picked up a small number of times. The rearrangement joins TRBV11-2 to TRBJ2-5, with D unresolved. The CDR3 has 16 amino acids. The ends were cut back, 2 bases at V and 7 bases at J, with 20 bases in the middle. From germline, CDR1 is SGHAT and CDR2 FQNNGV. Here the CDR3 DNA reads TGTGCCAGCAGCTTAAATGTGCTGGGGAAGATGTGGACCCAGTACTTC. It yields the protein CASSLNVLGKMWTQYF.

This clone was seen just once. The chain links TRBV10-1 to TRBJ2-7; possibly TRBD1 for D (6 bases). This CDR3 is 15 amino acids long. V was trimmed by 5 bases and J by 1 base, leaving 15 bases between them. Germline V lookup: CDR1 WNHNN, CDR2 SYGVQD (reference sequence). The CDR3 spells CASSPAETGSYEQYF. The DNA for the CDR3 is TGCGCCAGCAGTCCGGCCGAGACAGGATCCTACGAGCAGTACTTC.

The chain joins TRBV10-3 to TRBJ1-3; 7 nucleotides agree with TRBD1. Losses at the gene ends were 10 bases for V and 0 bases for J; bases not matched to a gene: 3. Germline CDR1 ENHRY, CDR2 SYGVKD. The CDR3 is 13 residues long. Written as DNA, the CDR3 is TGTGCCAGCCAGGGGGTCTCTGGAAACACCATATATTTT. The encoded protein is CASQGVSGNTIYF.

This chain uses TRBV10-3 with TRBJ1-4; D gene ambiguous. This CDR3 contains 16 residues. Trimming shortened V by 3 bases and J by 0 bases, and 11 bases separated the two germline ends. Germline V CDR1 and CDR2: ENHRY, SYGVKD. CDR3 sequence (DNA): TGTGCCATCAGTGACGGGAGGTCTCCAACTAATGAAAAACTGTTTTTT. Translating it yields CAISDGRSPTNEKLFF.

The chain recombines TRBV4-1 with TRBJ1-2, with D unresolved. The length of the CDR3 is 13 residues. Trimming took off 4 bases at V and 8 bases at J, with 14 bases between the two ends. Germline lookup yields CDR1 MGHRA and CDR2 YSYEKL. The DNA for the CDR3 is TGCGCCAGCAGCCCTACGGGTGGGGTCGGCTACACCTTC. Amino acid sequence: CASSPTGGVGYTF.

The sample holds a few counts of this clone. The chain combines TRBV23-1 with TRBJ2-5, with 8 positions matching TRBD1. TRBV23-1 is assigned to the ORF class and has an uncertain function. The CDR3 runs to 15 residues. Trimming removed 4 bases from V and 1 base from J; junction bases left unmatched: 5. The CDR3 loop is CASSPDRVPQETQYF. The CDR3 DNA sequence: TGCGCCAGCAGTCCGGACAGGGTCCCCCAAGAGACCCAGTACTTC.

This clone has a single count. The chain recombines TRBV28 with TRBJ2-2, with 7 nucleotides matching TRBD1. The CDR3 extends over 16 amino acids. V lost 4 bases and J lost 7; bases outside the gene matches: 12. Germline loops: CDR1 MDHEN, CDR2 SYDVKM. The CDR3 DNA reads as TGTGCCAGCAGTTCCCACTCGACAGGGTACGGCGGGGAGCTGTTTTTT. Translated: CASSSHSTGYGGELFF.

Here the CDR3 reads CASSVDQGIYTEAFF. CDR3 nucleotides: TGTGCCAGCAGCGTAGATCAGGGTATCTACACTGAAGCTTTCTTT. The rearrangement joins TRBV9 to TRBJ1-1; a possible D gene is TRBD1 (5 bases). This CDR3 contains 15 residues. The ends were cut back, 0 bases at V and 3 bases at J, with 12 bases in the middle. Germline values: CDR1 SGDLS, CDR2 YYNGEE.

The rearrangement uses TRBV6-1 and TRBJ2-7; perhaps TRBD1 as D (5 bases). The CDR3 loop spans 15 amino acids. V gave up 1 base and J gave up 2 bases, with 12 bases separating them. Germline V lookup: CDR1 MNHNS, CDR2 SASEGT. For the CDR3, the DNA is TGTGCCAGCAGTGAAGAGGGGTTCCCCCCCTACGAGCAGTACTTC. It codes for CASSEEGFPPYEQYF.

The DNA of the CDR3 is TGCAGCGTTGACCCCTGGTCGACAGCGAACTATGGCTACACCTTC. This gives the protein CSVDPWSTANYGYTF. The chain couples TRBV29-1 to TRBJ1-2; D might be TRBD1 (5 bases). V lost 3 bases, J lost 2 bases, and 16 bases lay in between. Germline V gives CDR1 SQVTM, CDR2 ANQGSEA. This CDR3 has 15 amino acids.

CDR3 coding DNA: TGCGCCAGCAGCCAAGACGACAGCTCTGGAAACACCATATATTTT. Its translation is CASSQDDSSGNTIYF. This sequence joins TRBV4-3 and TRBJ1-3; maybe TRBD1 (5 bases). Germline V lookup: CDR1 LGHNA, CDR2 YSLEER. The V and J ends lost 0 bases and 0 bases respectively, with 6 bases between them. The CDR3 length is 15 residues.

The chain employs TRBV19 and TRBJ2-6, with D perhaps given as TRBD1 or TRBD2 (6 bases each). The CDR3 has 15 residues. V lost 7 bases, J lost 1 base, and 11 bases lay in between. CDR1 is LNHDA, CDR2 SQIVND, per germline (reference sequence). The CDR3 coding sequence is TGTGCCAGTATATCGGGGGCGTCTGGGGCCAACGTCCTGACTTTC. Translation gives CASISGASGANVLTF.

This clone has a handful of counts. The V gene is TRBV7-2, the J gene TRBJ2-7; D ambiguous. From germline, CDR1 is SGHTA and CDR2 FQGNSA. The ends were cut back, 0 bases at V and 6 bases at J, with 6 bases in the middle. This CDR3 is built from 12 residues. The CDR3 nucleotides are TGTGCCAGCAGCTTAGCCGGACGCGAGCAGTACTTC. Translated, it gives CASSLAGREQYF.

The rearrangement uses TRBV9 and TRBJ2-3; maybe TRBD1 (6 bases). V was pared by 4 bases and J by 1 base, with 13 bases between. CDR3 size: 15 residues. The germline CDR1 and CDR2 sequences are SGDLS and YYNGEE. The CDR3 DNA reads TGTGCCAGCAGCCCCAGACAGGTCGGCACAGATACGCAGTATTTT. Its protein is CASSPRQVGTDTQYF. The full variable domain, in which reference TRBV9 and TRBJ2-3 provide the parts outside the CDR3, is DSGVTQTPKHLITATGQRVTLRCSPRSGDLSVYWYQQSLDQGLQFLIQYYNGEERAKGNILERFSAQQFPDLHSELNLSSLELGDSALYFCASSPRQVGTDTQYFGPGTRLTVL.

This clone was seen more than once but under ten times. This chain uses TRBV28 with TRBJ2-1; D is undetermined. The CDR3 loop spans 17 amino acids. The germline V and J ends were trimmed by 4 bases and 0 bases, with 16 bases remaining between them. Germline CDR1 is MDHEN and CDR2 is SYDVKM. This chain's CDR3 is CASSSDPRWSSYNEQFF. The CDR3 DNA sequence: TGTGCCAGCAGTTCGGACCCTAGGTGGAGCTCCTACAATGAGCAGTTCTTC. The variable domain in full, with the rest retrieved from reference TRBV28 and TRBJ2-1, is DVKVTQSSRYLVKRTGEKVFLECVQDMDHENMFWYRQDPGLGLRLIYFSYDVKMKEKGDIPEGYSVSREKKERFSLILESASTNQTSMYLCASSSDPRWSSYNEQFFGPGTRLTVL.

The J gene is TRBJ2-2, the V gene TRBV19; tentatively, D is TRBD2 (6 bases). V lost 7 bases and J lost 0, with 18 bases in between. The CDR3 contains 17 residues. Germline-derived CDR1 and CDR2 are LNHDA and SQIVND (reference sequence). The CDR3 DNA is TGTGCCAGTACCCCAGGCGTGGGGAGGTCGAACACCGGGGAGCTGTTTTTT. Its translation is CASTPGVGRSNTGELFF.